This T cell receptor beta chain is from a study of blood T cell repertoires in COVID-19. About the study: PBMCs, B-cell-depleted T cells, or T cells provided the cDNA or gDNA that made up the material.

V was trimmed by 0 bases and J by 0 bases, leaving 12 bases between them. Germline V gene sequence: CDR1 SNHLY, CDR2 FYNNEI. The CDR3 covers 17 residues. Profiled with immunoSEQ multiplex PCR; TCRdb holds only in-frame clones, not every one. In the table there are some 50,000 clones, 82% of which are singletons. Specimen: peripheral blood. This clonotype was sampled from a man aged 35-49 years with acute or convalescent COVID-19. V is TRBV2 and J is TRBJ2-1; the D gene is possibly TRBD2 (6 bases). CDR3 residues: CASSEARGKSSYNEQFF. The CDR3 DNA follows: TGTGCCAGCAGTGAAGCGCGGGGTAAATCCTCCTACAATGAGCAGTTCTTC. Based on the CDR3 plus reference TRBV2 and TRBJ2-1, the full variable domain is EPEVTQTPSHQVTQMGQEVILRCVPISNHLYFYWYRQILGQKVEFLVSFYNNEISEKSEIFDDQFSVERPDGSNFTLKIRSTKLEDSAMYFCASSEARGKSSYNEQFFGPGTRLTVL.